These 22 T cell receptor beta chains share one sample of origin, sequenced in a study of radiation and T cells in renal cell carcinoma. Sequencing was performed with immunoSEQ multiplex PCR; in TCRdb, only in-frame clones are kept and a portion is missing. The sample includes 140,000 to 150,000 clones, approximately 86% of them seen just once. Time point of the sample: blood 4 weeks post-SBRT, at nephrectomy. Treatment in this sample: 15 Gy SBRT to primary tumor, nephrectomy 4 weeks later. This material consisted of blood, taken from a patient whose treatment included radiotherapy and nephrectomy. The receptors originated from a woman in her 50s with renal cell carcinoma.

The CDR3, as DNA: TGTGCCAGTAGGACACCCCGTGGAGCCTTGAACACTGAAGCTTTCTTT. Translating it yields CASRTPRGALNTEAFF. The chain recombines TRBV19 with TRBJ1-1; D call uncertain. This CDR3 comprises 16 residues. V was clipped by 6 bases and J by 0 bases, with 17 bases between them. From germline, CDR1 is LNHDA and CDR2 SQIVND (reference sequence).

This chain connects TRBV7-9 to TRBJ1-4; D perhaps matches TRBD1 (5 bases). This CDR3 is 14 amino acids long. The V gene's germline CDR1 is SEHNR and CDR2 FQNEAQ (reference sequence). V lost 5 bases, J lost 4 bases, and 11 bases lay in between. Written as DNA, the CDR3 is TGTGCCAGCAGCACGACAGCCCTTAATGAAAAACTGTTTTTT. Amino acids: CASSTTALNEKLFF.

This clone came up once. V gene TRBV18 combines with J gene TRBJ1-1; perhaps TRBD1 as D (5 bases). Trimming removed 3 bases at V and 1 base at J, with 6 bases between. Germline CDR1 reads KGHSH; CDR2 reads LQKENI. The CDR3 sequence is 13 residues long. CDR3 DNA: TGTGCCAGCTCACCGGGGGGGAACACTGAAGCTTTCTTT. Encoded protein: CASSPGGNTEAFF.

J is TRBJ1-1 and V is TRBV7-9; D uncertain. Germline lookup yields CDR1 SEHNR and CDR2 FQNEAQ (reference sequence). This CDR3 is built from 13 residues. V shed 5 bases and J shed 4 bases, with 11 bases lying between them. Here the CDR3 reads CASSPFMGTEAFF. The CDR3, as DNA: TGTGCCAGCAGCCCTTTTATGGGCACTGAAGCTTTCTTT.

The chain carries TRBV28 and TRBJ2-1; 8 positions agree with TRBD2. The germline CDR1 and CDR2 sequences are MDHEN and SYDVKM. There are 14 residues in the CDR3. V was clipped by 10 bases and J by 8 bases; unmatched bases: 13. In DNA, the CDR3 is TGTGCCACCCTAAGCGGGAGCGATTTCGATGAGCAGTTCTTC. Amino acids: CATLSGSDFDEQFF.

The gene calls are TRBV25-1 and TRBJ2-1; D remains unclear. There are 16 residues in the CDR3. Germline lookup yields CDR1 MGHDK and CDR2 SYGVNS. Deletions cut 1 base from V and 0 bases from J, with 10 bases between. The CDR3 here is CASSEFGLSSYNEQFF. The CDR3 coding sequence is TGTGCCAGCAGTGAATTCGGTCTAAGCTCCTACAATGAGCAGTTCTTC.

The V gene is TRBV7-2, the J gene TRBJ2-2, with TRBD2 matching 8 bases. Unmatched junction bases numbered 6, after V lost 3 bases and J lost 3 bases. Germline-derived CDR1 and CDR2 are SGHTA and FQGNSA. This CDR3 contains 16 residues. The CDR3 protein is CASSFDSGEYTGELFF. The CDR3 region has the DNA TGTGCCAGCAGCTTTGATAGCGGGGAGTACACCGGGGAGCTGTTTTTT.

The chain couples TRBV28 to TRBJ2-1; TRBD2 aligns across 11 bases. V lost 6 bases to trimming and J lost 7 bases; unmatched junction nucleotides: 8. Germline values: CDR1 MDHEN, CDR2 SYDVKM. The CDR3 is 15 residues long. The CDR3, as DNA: TGTGCCAGCAGCCCTACTAGCGGGAGTCTAAATGAGCAGTTCTTC. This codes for CASSPTSGSLNEQFF.

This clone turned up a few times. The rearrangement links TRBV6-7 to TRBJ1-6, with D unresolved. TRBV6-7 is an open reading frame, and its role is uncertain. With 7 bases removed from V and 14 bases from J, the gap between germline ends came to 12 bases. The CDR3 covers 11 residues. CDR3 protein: CASIFFGSLHF. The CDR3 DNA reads TGTGCCAGCATTTTTTTCGGGTCCCTCCACTTT.

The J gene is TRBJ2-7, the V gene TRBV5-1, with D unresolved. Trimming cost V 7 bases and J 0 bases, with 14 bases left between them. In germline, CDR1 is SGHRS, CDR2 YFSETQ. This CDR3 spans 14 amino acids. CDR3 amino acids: CASRPTMSSYEQYF. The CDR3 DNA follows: TGCGCCAGCCGACCGACAATGAGCTCCTACGAGCAGTACTTC.

The CDR3 DNA sequence: TGTGCCAGCTCACCAACGGGGGCGACTGGAAACACCATATATTTT. Its protein product is CASSPTGATGNTIYF. This chain uses TRBV18 with TRBJ1-3; a weak D match, TRBD1 (6 bases). V lost 2 bases and J lost 2, with 10 bases in between. The CDR3 runs 15 residues. The germline V gene encodes CDR1 KGHSH and CDR2 LQKENI. Supplemented by reference TRBV18 and TRBJ1-3, the full variable domain reads NAGVMQNPRHLVRRRGQEARLRCSPMKGHSHVYWYRQLPEEGLKFMVYLQKENIIDESGMPKERFSAEFPKEGPSILRIQQVVRGDSAAYFCASSPTGATGNTIYFGEGSWLTVV.

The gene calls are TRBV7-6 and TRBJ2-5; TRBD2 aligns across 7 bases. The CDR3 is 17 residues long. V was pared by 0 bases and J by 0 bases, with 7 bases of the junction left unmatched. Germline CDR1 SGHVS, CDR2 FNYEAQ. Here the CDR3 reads CASSLAIGGSDQETQYF. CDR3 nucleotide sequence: TGTGCCAGCAGCTTAGCGATCGGGGGGTCAGACCAAGAGACCCAGTACTTC.

The CDR3 DNA follows: TGTGCCAGCTTTGAGGACAGGGGGCTGGAGACCCAGTACTTC. This gives the protein CASFEDRGLETQYF. This chain links TRBV2 with TRBJ2-5; 11 bases are shared with TRBD1. In germline, CDR1 is SNHLY, CDR2 FYNNEI. There are 14 residues in the CDR3. With V trimmed by 8 bases and J by 5 bases, 7 bases remained unmatched.

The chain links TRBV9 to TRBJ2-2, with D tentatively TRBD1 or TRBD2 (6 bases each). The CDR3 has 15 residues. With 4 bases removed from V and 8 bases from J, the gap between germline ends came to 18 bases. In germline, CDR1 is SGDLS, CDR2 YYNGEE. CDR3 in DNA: TGTGCCAGCAGCCCGCTGGGGGGCGAAGCTGGGGAGCTGTTTTTT. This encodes CASSPLGGEAGELFF.

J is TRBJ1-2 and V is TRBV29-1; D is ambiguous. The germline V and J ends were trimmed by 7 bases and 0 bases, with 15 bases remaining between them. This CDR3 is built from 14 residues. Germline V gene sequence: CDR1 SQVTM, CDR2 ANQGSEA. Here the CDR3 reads CSARTDLPNYGYTF. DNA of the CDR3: TGCAGCGCAAGAACCGACCTCCCTAACTATGGCTACACCTTC. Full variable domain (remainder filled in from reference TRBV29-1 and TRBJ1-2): SAVISQKPSRDICQRGTSLTIQCQVDSQVTMMFWYRQQPGQSLTLIATANQGSEATYESGFVIDKFPISRPNLTFSTLTVSNMSPEDSSIYLCSARTDLPNYGYTFGSGTRLTVV.

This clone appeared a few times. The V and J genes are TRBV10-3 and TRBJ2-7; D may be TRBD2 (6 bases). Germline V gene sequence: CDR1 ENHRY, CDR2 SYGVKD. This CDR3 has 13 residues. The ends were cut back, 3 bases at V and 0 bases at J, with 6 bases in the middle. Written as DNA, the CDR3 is TGTGCCATCAGTGACGGGAGCTCCTACGAGCAGTACTTC. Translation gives CAISDGSSYEQYF.

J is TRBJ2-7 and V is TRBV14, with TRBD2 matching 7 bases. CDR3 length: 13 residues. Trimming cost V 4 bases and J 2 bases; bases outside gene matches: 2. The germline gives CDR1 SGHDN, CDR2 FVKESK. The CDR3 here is CASSPLAAYEQYF. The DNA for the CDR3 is TGTGCCAGCAGCCCCCTAGCGGCCTACGAGCAGTACTTC.

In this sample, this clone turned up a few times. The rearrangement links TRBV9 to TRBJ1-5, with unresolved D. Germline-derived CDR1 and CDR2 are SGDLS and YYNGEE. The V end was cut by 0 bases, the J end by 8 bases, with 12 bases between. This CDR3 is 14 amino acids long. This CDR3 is CASSVGGDVEPQHF. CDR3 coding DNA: TGTGCCAGCAGCGTAGGGGGTGATGTAGAGCCCCAGCATTTT. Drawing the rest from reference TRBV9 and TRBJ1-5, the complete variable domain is DSGVTQTPKHLITATGQRVTLRCSPRSGDLSVYWYQQSLDQGLQFLIQYYNGEERAKGNILERFSAQQFPDLHSELNLSSLELGDSALYFCASSVGGDVEPQHFGDGTRLSIL.

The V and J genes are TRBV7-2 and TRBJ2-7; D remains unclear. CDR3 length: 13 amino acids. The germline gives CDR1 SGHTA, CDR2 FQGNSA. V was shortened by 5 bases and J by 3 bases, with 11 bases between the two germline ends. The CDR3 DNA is TGTGCCAGCAGCCGGACGGAAAACTACGAGCAGTACTTC. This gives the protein CASSRTENYEQYF.

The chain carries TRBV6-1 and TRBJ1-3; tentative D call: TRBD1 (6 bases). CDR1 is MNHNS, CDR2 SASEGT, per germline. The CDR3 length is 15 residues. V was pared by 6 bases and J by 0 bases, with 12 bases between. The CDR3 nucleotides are TGTGCCAGCAGGACGCGAGGGGGCTCTGGAAACACCATATATTTT. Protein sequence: CASRTRGGSGNTIYF.

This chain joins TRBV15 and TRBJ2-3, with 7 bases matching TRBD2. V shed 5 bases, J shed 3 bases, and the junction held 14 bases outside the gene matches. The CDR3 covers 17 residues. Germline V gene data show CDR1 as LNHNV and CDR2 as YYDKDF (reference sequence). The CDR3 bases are TGTGCCACCAGCCCACCCCGGGGGGAAAAGGGAACAGATACGCAGTATTTT. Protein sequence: CATSPPRGEKGTDTQYF.

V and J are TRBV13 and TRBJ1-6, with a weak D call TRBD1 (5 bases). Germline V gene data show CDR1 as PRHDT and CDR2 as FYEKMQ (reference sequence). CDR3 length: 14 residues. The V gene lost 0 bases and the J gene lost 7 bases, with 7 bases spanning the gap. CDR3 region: CASSLGQENSPLHF. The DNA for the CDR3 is TGTGCCAGCAGCTTAGGACAGGAGAATTCACCCCTCCACTTT.